This T cell receptor (beta chain) was profiled in a study of cytomegalovirus exposure and HLA in healthy donors. Study-wide points: TCR beta V segments were, for the most part, productive about 87% or about 30% of the time in an earlier analysis.

With 60 Vbeta and 13 Jbeta primers, the PCR was carried out. Repertoires were generated with immunoSEQ multiplex PCR, while TCRdb's copy carries only in-frame clones and drops some. The data show under 110,000 clones, roughly 82% seen once. Remarks on this clone: Its specificity is unknown.

Germline-derived CDR1 and CDR2 are MDHEN and SYDVKM. The V and J ends lost 6 bases and 9 bases respectively, with 13 bases between them. The CDR3 is 12 residues long. Material: PBMCs. The chain is built from TRBV28 and TRBJ2-3; D unclear. The sequence came from a male donor in good health and CMV-seropositive. The CDR3 DNA is TGTGCCAGCAGCCGAGGCAGAGGCACGCAGTATTTT. Translated: CASSRGRGTQYF.